Listed below are T cell receptor beta chains from one sample, sequenced in a study of cytomegalovirus exposure and HLA in healthy donors. TCRdb keeps only in-frame clones here, not all; method: immunoSEQ multiplex PCR. Here the sample spans 150,000 or so clones, about 80% being singletons. The sample was PBMCs. Source of these receptors: a woman between 40 and 55 years old in good health and CMV-seronegative. The CDR3 runs from the conserved cysteine through the conserved F or W. D genes are given only for firm matches. The size field is filled for only some rows; it gives once, few, many or a size class.

J gene | D gene | clone size | V gene | CDR3 DNA | CDR3 protein
TRBJ1-5 | - | - | TRBV7-9 | TGTGCCAGCAGCCGAGACAGGATAGGTAATCAGCCCCAGCATTTT | CASSRDRIGNQPQHF
TRBJ1-4 | - | few | TRBV27 | TGTGCCAGCAGCCTACAACAGGGATATGAAAAACTGTTTTTT | CASSLQQGYEKLFF
TRBJ1-5 | - | - | TRBV12-5 | TGTGCTAGTGCCCTTGGGGCCCAAGGCAATCAGCCCCAGCATTTT | CASALGAQGNQPQHF
TRBJ2-2 | - | - | TRBV5-5 | TGTGCCAGCAGCTTGGCGGGGGTGAGGAACACCGGGGAGCTGTTTTTT | CASSLAGVRNTGELFF
TRBJ2-7 | - | - | TRBV10-1 | TGCGCCAGCAGCGGGGACACTTACGAGCAGTACTTC | CASSGDTYEQYF
TRBJ2-3 | - | - | TRBV10-3 | TGTGCCATCGCCGGGACAAGCACAGATACGCAGTATTTT | CAIAGTSTDTQYF
TRBJ1-5 | - | - | TRBV7-8 | TGTGCCAGCAGCTACCGAGAGGGGCCCCAGCATTTT | CASSYREGPQHF
TRBJ1-5 | - | - | TRBV7-9 | TGTGCCAGCAGCCAAGGGGCAAATCAGCCCCAGCATTTT | CASSQGANQPQHF
TRBJ1-5 | TRBD1 | - | TRBV7-9 | TGTGCCAGCAACGACAGGGGGAATCAGCCCCAGCATTTT | CASNDRGNQPQHF
TRBJ2-7 | TRBD1 | - | TRBV6-6 | TGTGCCAGCAGATCTCTGACCGGGACAGGTCGTTACGAGCAGTACTTC | CASRSLTGTGRYEQYF
TRBJ2-7 | - | - | TRBV28 | TGTGCCAGCACAATTCGGGGGACCTACGAGCAGTACTTC | CASTIRGTYEQYF
TRBJ1-4 | TRBD1 | - | TRBV18 | TGTGCCAGCTCACCCGGACAGGGGGCGCATGCTAATGAAAAACTGTTTTTT | CASSPGQGAHANEKLFF
TRBJ2-4 | TRBD2 | - | TRBV7-6 | TGTGCCAGCAGCTCGGGAGGAGGCCAAAACATTCAGTACTTC | CASSSGGGQNIQYF
TRBJ2-1 | - | once | TRBV27 | TGTGCCAGCAGTTTAGGCCTCAGCTCCTACAATGAGCAGTTCTTC | CASSLGLSSYNEQFF
TRBJ2-7 | - | - | TRBV5-1 | TGCGCCAGCAGCTCTTCAGGGGTGAGCTCCTACGAGCAGTACTTC | CASSSSGVSSYEQYF
TRBJ2-2 | - | - | TRBV4-3 | TGCGCCAGCAGCCAATTGGTTTCAGGGGAGGGCGGGGAGCTGTTTTTT | CASSQLVSGEGGELFF
TRBJ1-4 | - | - | TRBV9 | TGTGCCAGCAGCGTAGGGGGGCAGGGTGGTGAAAAACTGTTTTTT | CASSVGGQGGEKLFF
TRBJ2-5 | TRBD2 | - | TRBV28 | TGTGCCAGCAGTTTAGACTTAGTAGCGGGAGCCGGCGAGGAGACCCAGTACTTC | CASSLDLVAGAGEETQYF
TRBJ2-7 | TRBD2 | - | TRBV5-8 | TGTGCCAGCAGCGAACGACTAGCGGGAGGAGGCGAGCAGTACTTC | CASSERLAGGGEQYF
TRBJ2-2 | TRBD2 | - | TRBV4-2 | TGTGCCTCTCAAGGGGGGGGGACTAGCGGAGCCTCTAACACCGGGGAGCTGTTTTTT | CASQGGGTSGASNTGELFF
TRBJ2-1 | TRBD2 | - | TRBV7-3 | TGTGCCAGCAGCTTATCTGGCGGTCCTAGCGGGAGGGTATACAATGAGCAGTTCTTC | CASSLSGGPSGRVYNEQFF
TRBJ2-1 | - | once | TRBV25-1 | TGTGCCAGCAGCCGGGGGACCAACAATGAGCAGTTCTTC | CASSRGTNNEQFF
TRBJ1-2 | TRBD1 | - | TRBV9 | TGTGCCAGCAGCGCAACCATGGACAGGAACTATGGCTACACCTTC | CASSATMDRNYGYTF
TRBJ2-1 | - | - | TRBV5-1 | TGCGCCAGCAGTCAGGACTATTCCTACAATGAGCAGTTCTTC | CASSQDYSYNEQFF
TRBJ2-7 | TRBD2 | - | TRBV7-2 | TGTGCCAGCAGCTTAGTCATCGGGACTAGCGGGAGCTACGAGCAGTACTTC | CASSLVIGTSGSYEQYF
TRBJ2-5 | - | few | TRBV27 | TGTGCCAGCAGCCGCCAGGAGGAAGAGACCCAGTACTTC | CASSRQEEETQYF
TRBJ1-4 | - | - | TRBV6-1 | TGTGCCAGCAGACTAGGGAGTGCAACTAATGAAAAACTGTTTTTT | CASRLGSATNEKLFF
TRBJ2-7 | - | - | TRBV15 | TGTGCCACCAGCAGAGACCTTCCAGGATCCTACGAGCAGTACTTC | CATSRDLPGSYEQYF
TRBJ1-2 | - | once | TRBV4-2 | TGTGCCAGCAGCAGTTCAGTCAGGGGAAACTATGGCTACACCTTC | CASSSSVRGNYGYTF
TRBJ1-5 | - | - | TRBV5-6 | TGTGCCAGCAGCTTGGTCAGGGACAATCAGCCCCAGCATTTT | CASSLVRDNQPQHF
TRBJ2-7 | - | - | TRBV4-1 | TGCGCCAGCAGCCAAGTCGGGACACAAAGGCGCGGCTCCTACGAGCAGTACTTC | CASSQVGTQRRGSYEQYF
TRBJ1-1 | - | - | TRBV10-3 | TGTGCCATATCGCCCCGGGAAGGTGACACTGAAGCTTTCTTT | CAISPREGDTEAFF
TRBJ2-1 | - | - | TRBV4-1 | TGCGCCAGCAGCCAACCCAGCGGCAAAGCCAATGAGCAGTTCTTC | CASSQPSGKANEQFF
TRBJ2-7 | TRBD2 | - | TRBV13 | TGTGCCAGCAGCCTAGGGGGACTAGCGGGAGTGGGCTCCTACGAGCAGTACTTC | CASSLGGLAGVGSYEQYF
TRBJ2-4 | - | - | TRBV2 | TGTGCCACCCGTGTCGGGGGACCAAACATTCAGTACTTC | CATRVGGPNIQYF
TRBJ2-4 | - | - | TRBV10-2 | TGCGCCAGCAGCTCCCCGCTTACGGGAGCCAAAAACATTCAGTACTTC | CASSSPLTGAKNIQYF
TRBJ1-4 | TRBD1 | - | TRBV7-2 | TGTGCCAGCAGCATTGGGACAGTAACTAATGAAAAACTGTTTTTT | CASSIGTVTNEKLFF
TRBJ1-1 | TRBD1 | - | TRBV2 | TGTGCCAGCAGTGTCCGGACAGGCGACACTGAAGCTTTCTTT | CASSVRTGDTEAFF
TRBJ1-4 | - | - | TRBV5-6 | TGTGCCAGCAGCTTGGAGGGGGTGGGTGAAAAACTGTTTTTT | CASSLEGVGEKLFF
TRBJ2-1 | - | - | TRBV5-6 | TGTGCCAGCAGCTTGGAAGGTTGGGCTGGTGAGCAGTTCTTC | CASSLEGWAGEQFF
TRBJ2-1 | - | - | TRBV7-3 | TGTGCCAGCAGCCCTGACAGGTTCCATAATGAGCAGTTCTTC | CASSPDRFHNEQFF
TRBJ1-2 | TRBD1 | few | TRBV19 | TGTGCCAGTAGCCAGGACAGGGGAGACTATGGCTACACCTTC | CASSQDRGDYGYTF
TRBJ2-7 | TRBD1 | - | TRBV5-4 | TGTGCCAGCAGCTTGGGGACAGGGGTAACCTACGAGCAGTACTTC | CASSLGTGVTYEQYF
TRBJ2-1 | TRBD2 | once | TRBV5-1 | TGCGCCAGCAGCTCGCTACCGCTGACTAGCGGTTCCAATGAGCAGTTCTTC | CASSSLPLTSGSNEQFF
TRBJ2-6 | - | - | TRBV12-2 | - | CASRLSVASGSSGANVLTF
TRBJ2-7 | - | many | TRBV5-6 | TGTGCCAGCAGTCGGTGGGCTTACGAGCAGTACTTC | CASSRWAYEQYF
TRBJ1-2 | TRBD1 | - | TRBV6-5 | TGTGCCAGCAGTTACGCAGGGGGCGCCGGGGGCTACACCTTC | CASSYAGGAGGYTF
TRBJ1-3 | - | - | TRBV4-3 | TGCGCCAGCAGCCCAGGGATCGGAAACACCATATATTTT | CASSPGIGNTIYF
TRBJ1-3 | - | - | TRBV7-2 | TGTGCCAGCAGCCCTCATCAGCCGGGATCTGGAAACACCATATATTTT | CASSPHQPGSGNTIYF
TRBJ1-1 | - | - | TRBV12-1 | TGTGCCAGCAGCTTATACGGATTAACAGGCCCGAAGAACACTGAAGCTTTCTTT | CASSLYGLTGPKNTEAFF
TRBJ2-5 | TRBD1 | - | TRBV7-7 | TGTGCCAGCAGCTTAGAGGGGGCTCTACAAGAGACCCAGTACTTC | CASSLEGALQETQYF
TRBJ2-7 | TRBD1 | - | TRBV28 | TGTGCCAGCAGTTACAACAGGGGGTTGGAGCAGTACTTC | CASSYNRGLEQYF
TRBJ2-5 | TRBD1 | - | TRBV6-6 | TGTGCCAGCAGTTACTCGACAGGGATGGAGACCCAGTACTTC | CASSYSTGMETQYF
TRBJ2-3 | - | - | TRBV5-1 | TGCGCCAGCAGCTTGGGCCAGGAATCAACGGCACGTTTT | CASSLGQESTARF
TRBJ1-2 | - | - | TRBV4-2 | TGTGCCAGCAGGCTGCTGACAGGCTATGGCTACACCTTC | CASRLLTGYGYTF
TRBJ1-2 | - | once | TRBV7-9 | TGTGCCAGCAGGAGCGACAGCCGCTATGGCTACACCTTC | CASRSDSRYGYTF
TRBJ2-5 | - | - | TRBV18 | TGTGCCAGCTCACCATCCTCCAGGGCCGAGACCCAGTACTTC | CASSPSSRAETQYF